This T cell receptor beta chain was captured in a study of control samples from healthy donors and cancer patients (dated by TCRdb to about 2020). Trimmed from V: 3 bases; trimmed from J: 3 bases; junction bases lacking a gene match: 1. CDR3 length: 14 amino acids, cysteine to phenylalanine. The sequence is cut down to CDR3 DNA, 42 bases in frame from base 1. Reading the germline V gene gives CDR1 SGHAT and CDR2 FQNNGV. Concerning this clone itself: Its antigen has not been determined. Base qualities are not provided; no much larger clone lies one nucleotide away.

Preparation of the library involved the immunoSEQ multiplex PCR assay. The table comes from immuneACCESS by way of TCRdb, which keeps in-frame sequences with V and J called. Part of the clones is missing from these tables; in studies checked, under half for an unresolved V gene and the rest for unknown reasons. The table for this sample lists about 130,000 clones; about 88% of them were counted only once. The ten top clones hold around 3% of the sample. Specimen: blood. This TCR was recovered from a man aged 50-60 years in good health. The rearranged chain carries TRBV11-2 and TRBJ1-2; a stretch of 10 junction bases matches TRBD1. The nucleotide sequence is given as TGTGCCAGCAGCTTCGGACAGGGGGACTATGGCTACACCTTC. Its product reads: CASSFGQGDYGYTF.